Presented here are 2 T cell receptor beta chains from one specimen sequenced in a study of beta chain features in type 1 diabetes. Since all of the isolated RNA was reverse transcribed, expressed TCRB transcripts were what got sequenced. Here immunoSEQ multiplex PCR was the method, and the copy in TCRdb shows in-frame clones only, minus some. The sample carries some 900,000 clones, roughly 15% recorded once. The material sequenced was naive CD4+ T cells from blood. Receptor source: a woman aged 18-29 years in good health.

The genes are TRBV11-2 and TRBJ2-7; the match to TRBD2 covers 12 bases. Per the germline V gene, CDR1 is SGHAT and CDR2 is FQNNGV. The CDR3 is made up of 18 amino acids. V gave up 1 base and J gave up 6 bases; unmatched junction bases: 13. CDR3: CASSLATGSSGRASEQYF. CDR3 nucleotide sequence: TGTGCCAGCAGCTTAGCGACCGGCTCTAGCGGGAGGGCGTCCGAGCAGTACTTC.

This clone was seen more than once but under ten times. This rearrangement joins TRBV19 to TRBJ2-7; D possibly corresponds to TRBD1 (6 bases). There are 15 residues in the CDR3. Per the germline V gene, CDR1 is LNHDA and CDR2 is SQIVND (reference sequence). Trimming removed 6 bases at V and 0 bases at J, with 15 bases between. The CDR3 spells CASRDGTWSSYEQYF. CDR3 nucleotides: TGTGCCAGTAGGGACGGGACATGGAGCTCCTACGAGCAGTACTTC.